This T cell receptor (beta chain) emerged from a study of CD8 T cells in ankylosing spondylitis. Study-level points and caveats: Certain motif variants had earlier been reported in reactive arthritis synovial fluid and blood. Ankylosing spondylitis blood appeared to be characterized by a TCR beta motif of roughly eight highly homologous variants.

MiXCR, run by TCRdb on the 5' RACE reads, gives a single entry per CDR3 protein. The table records almost 400,000 distinct CDR3 sequences, 20% to 25% of them present only once. As regards this clonotype: Its target is unknown.

CDR1 and CDR2 from the germline V gene are LGHNA and YSLEER. The length of the CDR3 is 13 residues. V was cut by 0 bases and J by 9 bases, with 11 bases left in between. The chain carries TRBV4-3 and TRBJ1-1; unclear D gene. The receptor was derived from a male donor with ankylosing spondylitis. The sequencing sample was made of blood, either unsorted or a sorted T cell fraction (not recorded which). CDR3 amino acids: CASSQDNGDQAFF. CDR3 DNA: TGCGCCAGCAGCCAAGATAACGGTGACCAAGCTTTCTTT.